Listed below are T cell receptor beta chains from one sample, sequenced in a study of vaccination and CD4 T cells after COVID-19. The antigens of these receptors remain unknown. TCRdb re-called the PCR reads with MiXCR, one entry per CDR3 protein. In the table there are some 8,500 distinct CDR3 sequences, over 45% of which are singletons. Source material: CD4+ T cells from blood, cultured in vitro. The source is a human donor who had recovered from COVID-19. CDR3s include the opening cysteine and the closing phenylalanine or tryptophan. Each record gives: J gene, V gene, clone size, D gene, CDR3 DNA, CDR3 protein. A D gene is named only where the DNA matches it firmly. Expanded clones are given a class, and other clones once, few, many or no size at all.

j_call: TRBJ2-5
v_call: TRBV9
clone_size: .
d_call: TRBD2
cdr3_nt: TGTGCCAGCAGCGTAACTGGGGGAGGGAAGACCCAGTACTTC
cdr3_aa: CASSVTGGGKTQYF

j_call: TRBJ2-5
v_call: TRBV2
clone_size: .
d_call: TRBD2
cdr3_nt: TGTGCCAGCAGAGGGACTAGCTCGGCAGAGACCCAGTACTTC
cdr3_aa: CASRGTSSAETQYF

j_call: TRBJ2-5
v_call: TRBV7-6
clone_size: .
d_call: .
cdr3_nt: TGTGCCAGCAGCTCCCAAGAGACCCAGTACTTC
cdr3_aa: CASSSQETQYF

j_call: TRBJ2-1
v_call: TRBV6-1
clone_size: few
d_call: .
cdr3_nt: TGTGCCAGCTTTCCGCCTCACCCCGGCAATGAGCAGTTCTTC
cdr3_aa: CASFPPHPGNEQFF

j_call: TRBJ1-1
v_call: TRBV19
clone_size: .
d_call: TRBD1
cdr3_nt: TGTGCCAGTACCACAGGGGGCTGGAAGAACACTGAAGCTTTCTTT
cdr3_aa: CASTTGGWKNTEAFF

j_call: TRBJ1-1
v_call: TRBV6-1
clone_size: few
d_call: .
cdr3_nt: TGTGCCAGCAGCCGCTTGGGGGCTACTGAAGCTTTCTTT
cdr3_aa: CASSRLGATEAFF

j_call: TRBJ2-5
v_call: TRBV15
clone_size: .
d_call: .
cdr3_nt: TGTGCCACCGGCAGAGAGGGAGAGACCCAGTACTTC
cdr3_aa: CATGREGETQYF

j_call: TRBJ2-7
v_call: TRBV7-2
clone_size: .
d_call: TRBD2
cdr3_nt: TGTGCCAGCAGTCCTACGGGGGGAGACGAGCAGTACTTC
cdr3_aa: CASSPTGGDEQYF

j_call: TRBJ2-7
v_call: TRBV9
clone_size: .
d_call: .
cdr3_nt: TGTGCCAGCAGCCCTCTCGGACAGTTCCACGAGCAGTACTTC
cdr3_aa: CASSPLGQFHEQYF

j_call: TRBJ1-4
v_call: TRBV6-1
clone_size: .
d_call: .
cdr3_nt: TGTGCCAGCAGTGAAGGGTTTCAGGGCGCGGGTGAAAAACTGTTTTTT
cdr3_aa: CASSEGFQGAGEKLFF

j_call: TRBJ2-2
v_call: TRBV4-1
clone_size: once
d_call: .
cdr3_nt: TGCGCCAGCAGCATCGGAAAGGCGAGGAGTAACACCGGGGAGCTGTTTTTT
cdr3_aa: CASSIGKARSNTGELFF

j_call: TRBJ1-2
v_call: TRBV28
clone_size: .
d_call: .
cdr3_nt: TGTGCCAGCAGTTTAGGACAGATAAACTATGGCTACACCTTC
cdr3_aa: CASSLGQINYGYTF

j_call: TRBJ1-1
v_call: TRBV12-3/TRBV12-4
clone_size: few
d_call: .
cdr3_nt: TGTGCCAGCAGTTTTTACAGTATGAACACTGAAGCTTTCTTT
cdr3_aa: CASSFYSMNTEAFF

j_call: TRBJ2-1
v_call: TRBV30
clone_size: .
d_call: TRBD1
cdr3_nt: TGTGCCTGGAGTGGTGGGCAGGGGGCCTACAATGAGCAGTTCTTC
cdr3_aa: CAWSGGQGAYNEQFF

j_call: TRBJ1-4
v_call: TRBV11-3
clone_size: .
d_call: .
cdr3_nt: TGTGCCAGCAGCCCCCAATGGTCCGGTGAAAAACCGTTTTTT
cdr3_aa: CASSPQWSGEKPFF

j_call: TRBJ1-5
v_call: TRBV24-1
clone_size: .
d_call: .
cdr3_nt: TGTGCCACCAGTGAGGGTGTTAGCAATCAGCCCCAGCATTTT
cdr3_aa: CATSEGVSNQPQHF

j_call: TRBJ2-3
v_call: TRBV6-1
clone_size: few
d_call: TRBD2
cdr3_nt: TGTGCCAGCAGTATGACGGGACTAGCGGACACAGATACGCAGTATTTT
cdr3_aa: CASSMTGLADTDTQYF

j_call: TRBJ1-1
v_call: TRBV5-1
clone_size: .
d_call: .
cdr3_nt: TGCGCCAGCAGCTTGGGTTTCGCGCGGGGTATGAACACTGAAGCTTTCTTT
cdr3_aa: CASSLGFARGMNTEAFF

j_call: TRBJ2-2
v_call: TRBV20-1
clone_size: few
d_call: .
cdr3_nt: TGCAGTGCTAGTCCCAGGGTTGGGGCCGGGGAGCTGTTTTTT
cdr3_aa: CSASPRVGAGELFF

j_call: TRBJ1-1
v_call: TRBV27
clone_size: few
d_call: .
cdr3_nt: TGTGCCAGCAGTCATACAGCCTCTGAAGCTTTCTTT
cdr3_aa: CASSHTASEAFF

j_call: TRBJ2-2
v_call: TRBV20-1
clone_size: .
d_call: .
cdr3_nt: TGCAGTGCTCAGAAGGGGCCCTCCACCGGGGAGCTGTTTTTT
cdr3_aa: CSAQKGPSTGELFF

j_call: TRBJ1-1
v_call: TRBV5-6
clone_size: .
d_call: TRBD1
cdr3_nt: TGTGCCAGCAGGGGGACAGGGGGTCGCACTGAAGCTTTCTTT
cdr3_aa: CASRGTGGRTEAFF

j_call: TRBJ2-5
v_call: TRBV3-1
clone_size: once
d_call: .
cdr3_nt: TGTGCCAGCAGCCAAGGGTGGTCGGAGACCCAGTACTTC
cdr3_aa: CASSQGWSETQYF

j_call: TRBJ2-1
v_call: TRBV6-1
clone_size: .
d_call: .
cdr3_nt: TGTGCCAGCAGCCTAACGCGCGGACTCTTGGGGGAGTTCTTC
cdr3_aa: CASSLTRGLLGEFF

j_call: TRBJ2-3
v_call: TRBV12-3/TRBV12-4
clone_size: few
d_call: .
cdr3_nt: TGTGCCAGCAGTTTGGCTGATACGCAGTATTTT
cdr3_aa: CASSLADTQYF

j_call: TRBJ1-6
v_call: TRBV30
clone_size: .
d_call: TRBD1
cdr3_nt: TGTGCCTGGAGTGTACAGGGGTATAATTCACCCCTCCACTTT
cdr3_aa: CAWSVQGYNSPLHF

j_call: TRBJ1-2
v_call: TRBV7-2
clone_size: .
d_call: .
cdr3_nt: TGTGCCAGCAGCGAGAGAGAGGGCGTAGGCTACACCTTC
cdr3_aa: CASSEREGVGYTF

j_call: TRBJ1-1
v_call: TRBV5-3
clone_size: .
d_call: .
cdr3_nt: TGTGCCAGTAGCTTGGGCCGACTCAACACTGAAGCTTTCTTT
cdr3_aa: CASSLGRLNTEAFF

j_call: TRBJ1-3
v_call: TRBV30
clone_size: .
d_call: .
cdr3_nt: TGTGCCTGGCAGGGGACCTACTCTGGAAACACCATATATTTT
cdr3_aa: CAWQGTYSGNTIYF

j_call: TRBJ2-5
v_call: TRBV12-3/TRBV12-4
clone_size: once
d_call: TRBD1
cdr3_nt: TGTGCCAGCAGTCGGGCCCAGGGGGTCCAAGAGACCCAGTACTTC
cdr3_aa: CASSRAQGVQETQYF

j_call: TRBJ1-6
v_call: TRBV20-1
clone_size: .
d_call: .
cdr3_nt: TGCAGTGCTAGCCCACAGTACGTTGCGGGGTTAAGTTCACCCCTCCACTTT
cdr3_aa: CSASPQYVAGLSSPLHF

j_call: TRBJ1-5
v_call: TRBV6-1
clone_size: .
d_call: .
cdr3_nt: TGTGCCAGCAGTCAGGATGGCAATCAGCCCCAGCATTTT
cdr3_aa: CASSQDGNQPQHF

j_call: TRBJ1-5
v_call: TRBV7-9
clone_size: .
d_call: .
cdr3_nt: TGTGCCAGAAGCTTGTGCGTAGGAGGGCCCCAGCATTTT
cdr3_aa: CARSLCVGGPQHF

j_call: TRBJ1-4
v_call: TRBV18
clone_size: few
d_call: TRBD1
cdr3_nt: TGTGCCAGCTCACCGTCACAGGGGGCGGTTAATGAAAAACTGTTTTTT
cdr3_aa: CASSPSQGAVNEKLFF

j_call: TRBJ2-1
v_call: TRBV5-1
clone_size: few
d_call: .
cdr3_nt: TGCGCCAGCAGCTTTACTAGCTACAATGAGCAGTTCTTC
cdr3_aa: CASSFTSYNEQFF

j_call: TRBJ1-5
v_call: TRBV30
clone_size: .
d_call: TRBD1
cdr3_nt: TGTGCCTGGAGGGGACAGGGTTGGAGTCAGCCCCAGCATTTT
cdr3_aa: CAWRGQGWSQPQHF

j_call: TRBJ1-2
v_call: TRBV27
clone_size: few
d_call: TRBD1
cdr3_nt: TGTGCCAGCAGTTTTGGGACAGGGGGAAACTATGGCTACACCTTC
cdr3_aa: CASSFGTGGNYGYTF

j_call: TRBJ1-1
v_call: TRBV20-1
clone_size: .
d_call: .
cdr3_nt: TGCAGTGCTAGAGATCTTCGAGTATCGAACACTGAAGCTTTCTTT
cdr3_aa: CSARDLRVSNTEAFF

j_call: TRBJ1-2
v_call: TRBV6-1
clone_size: .
d_call: .
cdr3_nt: TGTGCCAGCAGTGAACGGGATAACTATGGCTACACCTTC
cdr3_aa: CASSERDNYGYTF

j_call: TRBJ1-5
v_call: TRBV6-1
clone_size: .
d_call: TRBD1
cdr3_nt: TGTGCCAGCAGGGACCTGACAGGGAGCAATCAGCCCCAGCATTTT
cdr3_aa: CASRDLTGSNQPQHF

j_call: TRBJ1-6
v_call: TRBV6-1
clone_size: .
d_call: TRBD1
cdr3_nt: TGTGCCAGCAACCCCGGACAGGGGAGGGGAATAACCCTCCACTTT
cdr3_aa: CASNPGQGRGITLHF